The next 20 T cell receptor beta chains were all read from a single sample in a study of identical twins (dated by TCRdb to about 2016). Libraries came from 5' RACE. Instrument on record: Illumina HiSeq 2000. TCRdb reanalyzed the raw reads on its own, using fastp at Q25 for trimming and MiXCR for clone calling, and kept in-frame beta chains. Each record represents a unique CDR3 protein, reported with the most common genes and DNA among its rows. Present in this sample are roughly 500,000 distinct CDR3 sequences, approximately 22% of which were seen just once. Of the sample, roughly 0.9% is held by the ten largest clones. The same data also went into a second study, on T cells expressing NK-cell markers.

Sequenced: CD4+ T cells sorted from blood. The receptors derive from a woman aged 18-29 years in good health.

There are a few counts of this clonotype. V and J are TRBV27 and TRBJ2-7; D is undetermined. Germline values: CDR1 MNHEY, CDR2 SMNVEV (reference sequence). The CDR3 extends over 15 amino acids. Trimming took 2 bases from V and 0 from J, leaving 11 bases between them. CDR3 sequence reads: CASSLVQAGSYEQYF. Written as DNA, the CDR3 is TGTGCCAGCAGTTTAGTGCAGGCTGGCTCCTACGAGCAGTACTTC.

Only a few counts were recorded for this clonotype. Written as DNA, the CDR3 is TGTGCCAGCAGCTTAGCGCGATACGGGCAGTTCTTC. Amino acid sequence: CASSLARYGQFF. The V call is TRBV7-9, the J call TRBJ2-1, with no clear D. The germline V gene encodes CDR1 SEHNR and CDR2 FQNEAQ (reference sequence). The CDR3 is 12 amino acids. V lost 0 bases to trimming and J lost 12 bases, with 9 bases between them.

This rearrangement joins TRBV29-1 to TRBJ2-7; 10 nucleotides agree with TRBD1. CDR1 and CDR2 (germline): SQVTM, ANQGSEA. The CDR3 extends over 12 amino acids. J gave up 4 bases and V 6 bases, and 3 bases lay outside the gene matches. The chain's CDR3 is CSVGQGRYEQYF. The CDR3 region has the DNA TGCAGCGTGGGACAGGGGCGGTACGAGCAGTACTTC.

This clonotype was seen repeatedly, ten times or more. The chain carries TRBV12-3 or TRBV12-4 and TRBJ1-1; the D is unclear. Between the trimmed V and J ends, which lost 3 bases and 6 bases, there was a span of 11 bases. The CDR3 contains 13 residues. In DNA, the CDR3 is TGTGCCAGCAGTTTCCCCCCCTTCCCTGAAGCTTTCTTT. It is translated as CASSFPPFPEAFF.

This clonotype has at least ten counts. This chain joins TRBV13 and TRBJ2-2, with D possibly matching TRBD1 (8 bases). Looked up from germline, CDR1 is PRHDT and CDR2 is FYEKMQ (reference sequence). The CDR3 covers 15 residues. The germline V and J ends were trimmed by 5 bases and 6 bases, with 16 bases remaining between them. The CDR3 DNA reads TGTGCCAGCAGCCAAAGACAGGGGAGGGCCGGGGAGCTGTTTTTT. Translating gives CASSQRQGRAGELFF.

This clonotype was seen a single time. The rearrangement uses TRBV5-1 and TRBJ2-7; 9 positions agree with TRBD2. Looked up from germline, CDR1 is SGHRS and CDR2 is YFSETQ. The J segment lost 5 bases and the V segment lost 0 bases, leaving 6 bases of the junction unmatched. This CDR3 is built from 15 residues. For the CDR3, the DNA is TGCGCCAGCAGCTTGGCCCTCGCGGGGGGGAACGAGCAGTACTTC. Protein sequence: CASSLALAGGNEQYF.

The genes are TRBV7-2 and TRBJ2-3; D might be TRBD2 (6 bases). CDR1 SGHTA and CDR2 FQGNSA come from the germline V gene. This CDR3 has 16 residues. Deletions cut 4 bases from V and 3 bases from J, with 17 bases between. In DNA, the CDR3 is TGTGCCAGCAGCTCCGGCAGCGGGTGGGGGACAGATACGCAGTATTTT. The encoded protein is CASSSGSGWGTDTQYF. Based on the CDR3 plus reference TRBV7-2 and TRBJ2-3, the full variable domain is GAGVSQSPSNKVTEKGKDVELRCDPISGHTALYWYRQSLGQGLEFLIYFQGNSAPDKSGLPSDRFSAERTGGSVSTLTIQRTQQEDSAVYLCASSSGSGWGTDTQYFGPGTRLTVL.

The rearrangement links TRBV7-9 to TRBJ2-3, with TRBD2 matching 8 bases. The CDR3 totals 16 residues. CDR1 is SEHNR, CDR2 FQNEAQ, per germline (reference sequence). V was pared by 5 bases and J by 9 bases, with 16 bases of the junction left unmatched. The CDR3 reads CASSPPSGGPAPTQYF. CDR3 nucleotides: TGTGCCAGCAGCCCTCCCAGCGGGGGCCCCGCCCCGACGCAGTATTTT.

The V gene is TRBV20-1, the J gene TRBJ2-5, with D maybe TRBD2 (6 bases). Between the trimmed V and J ends, which lost 4 bases and 2 bases, there was a span of 14 bases. Per germline, CDR1 DFQATT and CDR2 SNEGSKA (reference sequence). This CDR3 spans 14 amino acids. The CDR3 sequence is CSATAGRLQETQYF. DNA for the CDR3: TGCAGTGCTACCGCGGGACGTCTACAAGAGACCCAGTACTTC.

There are a few counts of this clonotype. V usage is TRBV14 and J usage is TRBJ1-1; D not resolved. The CDR3 consists of 15 residues. Between the trimmed V and J ends, which lost 1 base and 2 bases, there was a span of 11 bases. Germline-derived CDR1 and CDR2 are SGHDN and FVKESK. The CDR3 loop reads CASSQVSRGNTEAFF. DNA for the CDR3: TGTGCCAGCAGCCAAGTCTCGCGAGGTAACACTGAAGCTTTCTTT.

This clonotype showed up just a few times. V usage is TRBV20-1 and J usage is TRBJ1-2, with 8 nucleotides matching TRBD1. The CDR3 has 12 amino acids. Germline values: CDR1 DFQATT, CDR2 SNEGSKA (reference sequence). J gave up 7 bases and V 2 bases, and 3 bases lay outside the gene matches. The CDR3 DNA sequence: TGCAGTGCTAGACCAGGGGGCACTGGCTACACCTTC. Amino acid sequence: CSARPGGTGYTF.

This clonotype was recorded many times. This chain connects TRBV29-1 to TRBJ1-1; D possibly corresponds to TRBD1 (5 bases). The ends were cut back, 6 bases at V and 1 base at J, with 12 bases in the middle. Germline V gene sequence: CDR1 SQVTM, CDR2 ANQGSEA. The CDR3 extends over 13 amino acids. CDR3 sequence: CSVGRQTNTEAFF. The CDR3 DNA reads TGCAGCGTGGGAAGACAGACGAACACTGAAGCTTTCTTT. The variable domain in full, completed from reference TRBV29-1 and TRBJ1-1, reads SAVISQKPSRDICQRGTSLTIQCQVDSQVTMMFWYRQQPGQSLTLIATANQGSEATYESGFVIDKFPISRPNLTFSTLTVSNMSPEDSSIYLCSVGRQTNTEAFFGQGTRLTVV.

This clonotype was seen repeatedly, ten times or more. This chain connects TRBV4-3 to TRBJ1-4; D uncertain. The CDR3 is 13 residues long. CDR1 is LGHNA, CDR2 YSLEER, per germline. The germline V and J ends were trimmed by 0 bases and 11 bases, with 10 bases remaining between them. The CDR3, as DNA: TGCGCCAGCAGCCAAGATATAAGATCGAAACTGTTTTTT. Translation gives CASSQDIRSKLFF.

The rearrangement uses TRBV7-2 and TRBJ2-7; D is ambiguous. The CDR3 covers 13 residues. Germline CDR1 reads SGHTA; CDR2 reads FQGNSA. The V end was cut by 4 bases, the J end by 1 base, with 8 bases between. The chain's CDR3 is CASSSAGSYEQYF. The DNA of the CDR3 is TGTGCCAGCAGCTCGGCCGGATCCTACGAGCAGTACTTC.

The chain employs TRBV29-1 and TRBJ2-5, with 7 bases fitting TRBD1. The CDR3 is 12 amino acids. The V segment lost 5 bases and the J segment 3 bases; nucleotides outside the gene matches: 3. Germline V gives CDR1 SQVTM, CDR2 ANQGSEA. The CDR3: CSVTGAEETQYF. The CDR3 coding sequence is TGCAGCGTTACAGGGGCAGAAGAGACCCAGTACTTC.

This clonotype was counted between two and nine times. The CDR3 loop is CASSYYGGGALETQYF. DNA of the CDR3: TGTGCCAGCAGTTACTATGGCGGGGGGGCATTAGAGACCCAGTACTTC. The chain employs TRBV6-5 and TRBJ2-5; 9 bases match TRBD2. The CDR3 length is 16 residues. Unmatched junction bases numbered 7, after V lost 1 base and J lost 4 bases. The germline V gene has CDR1 MNHEY and CDR2 SVGAGI.

This clonotype was seen a handful of times. This chain links TRBV20-1 with TRBJ1-6, with D hard to call. V lost 0 bases and J lost 2, with 11 bases in between. Germline V gene lookup returns CDR1 DFQATT and CDR2 SNEGSKA (reference sequence). CDR3 size: 16 residues. Here the CDR3 reads CSARDWAGAYNSPLHF. DNA of the CDR3: TGCAGTGCTAGAGATTGGGCGGGTGCCTATAATTCACCCCTCCACTTT.

This clonotype has at least ten counts. This chain connects TRBV7-9 to TRBJ2-7; 7 bases line up with TRBD1. The CDR3 runs 16 residues. V trimming: 5 bases; J trimming: 0 bases; junction bases outside the gene matches: 10. Germline V gene sequence: CDR1 SEHNR, CDR2 FQNEAQ (reference sequence). CDR3 DNA sequence: TGTGCCAGCAGCCTCTACAGGGGTCCCTCCTCCTACGAGCAGTACTTC. It encodes CASSLYRGPSSYEQYF.

The V and J genes are TRBV20-1 and TRBJ1-2; D uncertain. V was pared by 0 bases and J by 4 bases, with 12 bases between. The CDR3 is 14 residues long. Germline loops: CDR1 DFQATT, CDR2 SNEGSKA (reference sequence). The CDR3 region is CSARDARQPYGYTF. Written as DNA, the CDR3 is TGCAGTGCTAGAGACGCCCGCCAACCCTATGGCTACACCTTC.

Many counts were recorded for this clonotype. This chain links TRBV6-2 or TRBV6-3 with TRBJ2-7; 8 bases line up with TRBD2. This CDR3 comprises 14 residues. Losses at the gene ends were 6 bases for V and 2 bases for J; bases not matched to a gene: 6. Germline values: CDR1 MNHEY, CDR2 SVGEGT. The CDR3 is CASSPTSGTYEQYF. CDR3 in DNA: TGTGCCAGCAGCCCTACTAGCGGAACCTACGAGCAGTACTTC.